The 21 T cell receptor beta chains below all came from one sample that was sequenced in a study of identical twins (dated by TCRdb to the mid-2010s). To prepare the library, 5' RACE was applied. Sequencing instrument: Illumina HiSeq 2000. Clones were called with MiXCR by TCRdb after fastp trimmed the public reads at Q25, and only in-frame beta chains were retained. Rows are unified per CDR3 protein, each entry keeping the most common DNA and genes. Counted in this sample were hundreds of thousands of distinct CDR3 sequences; approximately 25% of them appeared once. The ten largest make up just under 3% of the sample. These records were also assigned to another study, of T cells expressing NK-cell markers.

The sequencing sample was made of CD4+ T cells sorted from blood. These receptors were collected from a woman aged 18-30 years in good health.

The chain has TRBV29-1 and TRBJ2-2, with D unresolved. This CDR3 has 12 residues. Germline assignment: CDR1 SQVTM and CDR2 ANQGSEA. Between the trimmed V and J ends, which lost 0 bases and 4 bases, there was a span of 3 bases. The DNA for the CDR3 is TGCAGCGTTGAAGACTTCACCGGGGAGCTGTTTTTT. This codes for CSVEDFTGELFF.

This clonotype has a handful of counts. The V call is TRBV4-3, the J call TRBJ1-1; possibly TRBD1 for D (6 bases). Trimming removed 3 bases at V and 4 bases at J, with 12 bases between. Germline values: CDR1 LGHNA, CDR2 YSLEER. The CDR3 spans 14 residues. This CDR3 is CASSQDRGGTEAFF. The CDR3 nucleotides read TGCGCCAGCAGCCAGGATAGGGGGGGCACTGAAGCTTTCTTT.

The V and J genes are TRBV20-1 and TRBJ2-2; D is uncertain. Germline V gene sequence: CDR1 DFQATT, CDR2 SNEGSKA (reference sequence). CDR3 length: 13 amino acids. The V end was cut by 3 bases, the J end by 7 bases, with 12 bases between. CDR3 nucleotides: TGCAGTGCTAGCCGGACCTGGGGCGGGGAGCTGTTTTTT. Protein product: CSASRTWGGELFF.

This sequence joins TRBV5-8 and TRBJ2-3; D possibly corresponds to TRBD2 (6 bases). The CDR3 totals 16 residues. The V end lost 0 bases, the J end lost 2 bases, and 13 bases lay between the germline ends. Germline V CDR1 and CDR2: SGHTS, YDEGEE. The CDR3 protein is CASSLDGSGYTDTQYF. The CDR3 coding sequence is TGTGCCAGCAGCTTGGATGGTAGCGGATACACAGATACGCAGTATTTT.

This clonotype was detected many times. A read error may produce the germline difference seen at one junction end. The chain links TRBV4-3 to TRBJ2-7; 7 positions agree with TRBD1. Germline CDR1 LGHNA, CDR2 YSLEER. The CDR3 is 13 residues long. The CDR3 is CASSQDRAGEQYF. The CDR3 DNA reads TGTGCCAGCAGTCAAGACAGGGCTGGGGAGCAGTACTTC.

The DNA for the CDR3 is TGTGCCAGCAGCTTAGGCCTACACCCTAGCACAGATACGCAGTATTTT. This translates into CASSLGLHPSTDTQYF. The chain has TRBV7-8 and TRBJ2-3, with unresolved D. V shed 1 base and J shed 0 bases, with 11 bases lying between them. The germline V gene encodes CDR1 SGHVS and CDR2 FQNEAQ. The CDR3 spans 16 residues.

The CDR3 DNA follows: TGTGCCAGCAGCTTAGCGCTAGGGCAGAACACCGGGGAGCTGTTTTTT. This gives the protein CASSLALGQNTGELFF. This chain connects TRBV7-6 to TRBJ2-2; D is undetermined. In germline, CDR1 is SGHVS, CDR2 FNYEAQ. The CDR3 runs 16 residues. Trimming took off 0 bases at V and 1 base at J, with 9 bases between the two ends. Complete variable domain (other parts from reference TRBV7-6 and TRBJ2-2): GAGVSQSPRYKVTKRGQDVALRCDPISGHVSLYWYRQALGQGPEFLTYFNYEAQQDKSGLPNDRFSAERPEGSISTLTIQRTEQRDSAMYRCASSLALGQNTGELFFGEGSRLTVL.

This clonotype came up a few times. This chain links TRBV7-2 with TRBJ2-5; 10 positions match TRBD2. The germline V gene encodes CDR1 SGHTA and CDR2 FQGNSA. There are 14 residues in the CDR3. V trimming: 3 bases; J trimming: 4 bases; junction bases outside the gene matches: 2. The CDR3 is CASSFGLAAETQYF. The CDR3 DNA follows: TGTGCCAGCAGCTTCGGACTAGCGGCAGAGACCCAGTACTTC.

This clonotype was counted only a few times. The chain joins TRBV5-1 to TRBJ2-5; no firm D call. The length of the CDR3 is 14 residues. Deletions cut 0 bases from V and 4 bases from J, with 10 bases between. The germline gives CDR1 SGHRS, CDR2 YFSETQ. The CDR3 DNA follows: TGCGCCAGCAGCTTGGGGCAGGATATAGAGACCCAGTACTTC. Amino acids: CASSLGQDIETQYF. The full variable domain, with the rest looked up from reference TRBV5-1 and TRBJ2-5, is KAGVTQTPRYLIKTRGQQVTLSCSPISGHRSVSWYQQTPGQGLQFLFEYFSETQRNKGNFPGRFSGRQFSNSRSEMNVSTLELGDSALYLCASSLGQDIETQYFGPGTRLLVL.

This clonotype was detected many times. V and J are TRBV7-9 and TRBJ2-3; TRBD2 is a possible D gene (5 bases). V lost 2 bases and J lost 5, with 11 bases in between. CDR1 is SEHNR, CDR2 FQNEAQ, per germline (reference sequence). The CDR3 has 14 amino acids. The CDR3 nucleotides are TGTGCCAGCAGCTTAAGGGCAGAGGGAGATACGCAGTATTTT. As protein: CASSLRAEGDTQYF.

This clonotype was seen more than once but under ten times. The rearrangement uses TRBV7-9 and TRBJ2-1, with 11 nucleotides matching TRBD2. The V segment lost 6 bases and the J segment 4 bases; nucleotides outside the gene matches: 8. CDR1 and CDR2 (germline): SEHNR, FQNEAQ (reference sequence). This CDR3 comprises 16 residues. CDR3 amino acids: CASSVARTSGYNEQFF. CDR3 sequence (DNA): TGTGCCAGCAGTGTCGCTCGGACTAGCGGGTACAATGAGCAGTTCTTC.

The rearrangement joins TRBV12-3 or TRBV12-4 to TRBJ2-7; 9 bases are shared with TRBD1. The CDR3 extends over 16 amino acids. The V gene end was trimmed by 1 base and the J gene end by 5 bases; junction bases not matched to a gene: 9. The CDR3 region is CASSLVVGQGVHEQYF. The DNA of the CDR3 is TGTGCCAGCAGTTTAGTCGTGGGACAGGGAGTCCACGAGCAGTACTTC.

The J gene is TRBJ2-2, the V gene TRBV11-2; no firm D call. The CDR3 covers 13 residues. Germline-derived CDR1 and CDR2 are SGHAT and FQNNGV. V was shortened by 6 bases and J by 3 bases, with 8 bases between the two germline ends. CDR3 DNA sequence: TGTGCCAGCAGTCAGAGTGACACCGGGGAGCTGTTTTTT. Its protein is CASSQSDTGELFF.

In DNA, the CDR3 is TGTGCCAGCAGCCGGACAGTCCCCGGGGAGCTGTTTTTT. Translated, it gives CASSRTVPGELFF. The J gene is TRBJ2-2, the V gene TRBV6-1, with D maybe TRBD1 (6 bases). Trimming left V 6 bases short and J 6 bases short, with 11 bases between. The CDR3 is 13 amino acids. The V gene's germline CDR1 is MNHNS and CDR2 SASEGT.

The CDR3 here is CASASLVNYEQYF. CDR3 in DNA: TGTGCCAGCGCCTCCCTAGTAAACTACGAGCAGTACTTC. The chain joins TRBV12-3 or TRBV12-4 to TRBJ2-7; no clear D. The CDR3 covers 13 residues. Trimming stripped 8 bases from V and 3 bases from J, with 14 bases between.

The table lists this clonotype with a few counts. V usage is TRBV9 and J usage is TRBJ2-7, with D possibly TRBD1 on 5 matching bases. This CDR3 is built from 13 residues. Germline CDR1 and CDR2: SGDLS and YYNGEE. Trimming took off 0 bases at V and 3 bases at J, with 7 bases between the two ends. CDR3 residues: CASSVATDYEQYF. DNA for the CDR3: TGTGCCAGCAGCGTAGCGACAGACTACGAGCAGTACTTC.

CDR3 region: CSATGTNQVDTQYF. The CDR3 nucleotides read TGCAGTGCCACGGGGACCAACCAAGTAGATACGCAGTATTTT. The chain recombines TRBV20-1 with TRBJ2-3; D may be TRBD1 or TRBD2 (5 bases each). Trimming removed 6 bases at V and 5 bases at J, with 18 bases between. Germline-derived CDR1 and CDR2 are DFQATT and SNEGSKA (reference sequence). The CDR3 totals 14 residues.

J is TRBJ2-3 and V is TRBV20-1; D is perhaps TRBD2 (5 bases). Trimming took 0 bases from V and 0 from J, leaving 10 bases between them. CDR1 and CDR2 (germline): DFQATT, SNEGSKA (reference sequence). This CDR3 region has 15 residues. CDR3 loop: CSARDPSGSTDTQYF. CDR3 in DNA: TGCAGTGCTAGAGATCCCAGCGGCAGCACAGATACGCAGTATTTT.

The chain couples TRBV12-3 or TRBV12-4 to TRBJ2-7; 9 bases are shared with TRBD2. Trimming at V came to 7 bases and at J to 5 bases, leaving 9 bases not matched to a gene. This CDR3 spans 14 amino acids. The CDR3 DNA sequence: TGTGCCAGCACCATTAGCGGGAGCTTCCACGAGCAGTACTTC. This sequence encodes CASTISGSFHEQYF.

This chain links TRBV3-1 with TRBJ2-7, with D hard to call. This CDR3 is built from 13 residues. Germline assignment: CDR1 LGHDT and CDR2 YNNKEL (reference sequence). V was shortened by 1 base and J by 4 bases, with 8 bases between the two germline ends. This CDR3 is CASSQVPGYEQYF. The CDR3 nucleotides are TGTGCCAGCAGCCAAGTCCCCGGGTACGAGCAGTACTTC.

The chain joins TRBV3-1 to TRBJ1-1; no clear D gene. The CDR3 runs 13 residues. V lost 1 base and J lost 9, with 12 bases in between. CDR1 LGHDT and CDR2 YNNKEL come from the germline V gene (reference sequence). The chain's CDR3 is CASSQGPGSKAFF. CDR3 DNA sequence: TGTGCCAGCAGCCAAGGCCCAGGTTCCAAAGCTTTCTTT.